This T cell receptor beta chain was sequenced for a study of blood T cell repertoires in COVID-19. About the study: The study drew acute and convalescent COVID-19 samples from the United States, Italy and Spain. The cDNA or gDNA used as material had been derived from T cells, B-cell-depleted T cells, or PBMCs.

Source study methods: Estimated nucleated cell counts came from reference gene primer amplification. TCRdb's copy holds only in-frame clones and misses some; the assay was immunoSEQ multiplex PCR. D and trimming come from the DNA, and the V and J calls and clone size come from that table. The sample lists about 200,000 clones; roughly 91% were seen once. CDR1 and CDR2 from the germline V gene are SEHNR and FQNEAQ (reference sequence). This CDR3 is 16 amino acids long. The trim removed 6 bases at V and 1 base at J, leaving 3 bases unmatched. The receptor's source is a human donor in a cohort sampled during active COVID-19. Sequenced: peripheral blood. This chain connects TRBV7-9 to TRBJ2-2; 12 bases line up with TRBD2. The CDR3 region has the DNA TGTGCCAGCAGGACTAGCGGGAGCAAGAACACCGGGGAGCTGTTTTTT. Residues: CASRTSGSKNTGELFF.